These 14 T cell receptor beta chains share one sample of origin, sequenced in a study of T cell responses to AZD1222 COVID-19 vaccine. Profiling relied on immunoSEQ multiplex PCR, and the TCRdb table lists in-frame clones only, not all of them. Of around 130,000 clones in the sample, 91% were seen once. Sequenced here: peripheral blood, sampled on day 0 of AZD1222 vaccination. The receptors stem from an adult in good health.

Comment on this clone: No DNA is shown, since the ends of the CDR3 on it are uncertain; the CDR3 is the one TCRdb lists. The rearrangement joins TRBV7-9 to TRBJ1-4. The CDR3 extends over 12 residues, inclusive of both ends. Germline assignment: CDR1 SEHNR and CDR2 FQNEAQ (reference sequence). The CDR3 region is CASSFLWSELFF.

The CDR3, as DNA: TGTGCCAGCAGCTCGTTAGGACTAGCGGGAGTTGAGTTGTACTTC. It codes for CASSSLGLAGVELYF. The V call is TRBV7-3, the J call TRBJ2-7; TRBD2 matches at 13 bases. The trim removed 4 bases at V and 12 bases at J, leaving 12 bases unmatched. Germline-derived CDR1 and CDR2 are SGHTA and FQGTGA. CDR3 length: 15 amino acids.

The rearrangement links TRBV19 to TRBJ1-2; no definite D call. V was clipped by 7 bases and J by 7 bases, with 25 bases between them. Germline V CDR1 and CDR2: LNHDA, SQIVND (reference sequence). The CDR3 is made up of 16 amino acids. Here the CDR3 reads CASNPAQASSPIGYTF. The CDR3 DNA reads TGTGCCAGTAATCCAGCGCAGGCATCGTCCCCGATTGGCTACACCTTC.

The rearrangement uses TRBV10-3 and TRBJ1-2; 7 bases are shared with TRBD1. Per the germline V gene, CDR1 is ENHRY and CDR2 is SYGVKD. This CDR3 spans 13 amino acids. With 10 bases clipped from V and 3 bases from J, the junction kept 8 bases outside the gene matches. CDR3 residues: CATSTGPDYGYTF. DNA of the CDR3: TGTGCCACCTCGACAGGGCCGGACTATGGCTACACCTTC.

This rearrangement joins TRBV3-1 (or the pseudogene TRBV3-2) to TRBJ2-1; 15 nucleotides agree with TRBD2. The V gene's germline CDR1 is LGHDT and CDR2 YNNKEL (reference sequence). With 3 bases clipped from V and 0 bases from J, the junction kept 9 bases outside the gene matches. The CDR3 extends over 20 amino acids. This CDR3 is CASSQLAGLAGGSSYNEQFF. The CDR3 DNA is TGTGCCAGCAGCCAGTTGGCCGGACTAGCGGGAGGGAGCTCCTACAATGAGCAGTTCTTC.

The gene calls are TRBV19 and TRBJ1-1; D call uncertain. V was shortened by 3 bases and J by 0 bases, with 5 bases between the two germline ends. CDR1 is LNHDA and CDR2 is SQIVND in the germline V gene (reference sequence). CDR3 length equals 13 residues. The CDR3 nucleotides read TGTGCCAGTAGTATTAGCGTGAACACTGAAGCTTTCTTT. Translating gives CASSISVNTEAFF.

As DNA, the CDR3 is TGTGCCAGTAGTATTCTCGACACTCCCCACACTGAAGCTTTCTTT. Protein product: CASSILDTPHTEAFF. The rearrangement joins TRBV19 to TRBJ1-1; D uncertain. The CDR3 runs 15 residues. Trimming stripped 3 bases from V and 3 bases from J, with 14 bases between. Germline values: CDR1 LNHDA, CDR2 SQIVND (reference sequence).

V and J are TRBV19 and TRBJ2-7, with TRBD2 matching 8 bases. The CDR3 consists of 16 residues. Germline assignment: CDR1 LNHDA and CDR2 SQIVND (reference sequence). V was pared by 0 bases and J by 4 bases, with 8 bases of the junction left unmatched. The CDR3 sequence: CASSIDGASGYYEQYF. The CDR3 nucleotides are TGTGCCAGTAGTATAGATGGCGCTAGCGGGTATTACGAGCAGTACTTC. The whole variable domain, filled in from reference TRBV19 and TRBJ2-7, reads DGGITQSPKYLFRKEGQNVTLSCEQNLNHDAMYWYRQDPGQGLRLIYYSQIVNDFQKGDIAEGYSVSREKKESFPLTVTSAQKNPTAFYLCASSIDGASGYYEQYFGPGTRLTVT.

CDR3 bases: TGTGCCAGCAGCCCCGGGCCCAACTATGGCTACACCTTC. Amino acids: CASSPGPNYGYTF. V usage is TRBV7-2 and J usage is TRBJ1-2; no definite D call. V gave up 5 bases and J gave up 2 bases, with 9 bases separating them. The germline V gene has CDR1 SGHTA and CDR2 FQGNSA. The CDR3 consists of 13 residues. Together with reference TRBV7-2 and TRBJ1-2, the CDR3 gives the full variable domain: GAGVSQSPSNKVTEKGKDVELRCDPISGHTALYWYRQSLGQGLEFLIYFQGNSAPDKSGLPSDRFSAERTGGSVSTLTIQRTQQEDSAVYLCASSPGPNYGYTFGSGTRLTVV.

V and J are TRBV12-3 or TRBV12-4 and TRBJ1-6; D remains unclear. The CDR3 has 13 residues. V lost 5 bases and J 9 bases, leaving 11 bases between the germline ends. The CDR3 nucleotides read TGTGCCAGCAGTCCACGTGGAGTTTCACCCCTCCACTTT. It specifies CASSPRGVSPLHF.

For the CDR3, the DNA is TGTGCCAGTAGTCTGCAGGGACAGGGCGTTGGTGAAGCTTTCTTT. Translated: CASSLQGQGVGEAFF. The chain links TRBV19 to TRBJ1-1; 9 bases are a match to TRBD1. Germline CDR1 LNHDA, CDR2 SQIVND (reference sequence). V lost 5 bases to trimming and J lost 7 bases; unmatched junction nucleotides: 11. The CDR3 runs to 15 residues.

The rearrangement joins TRBV5-6 to TRBJ2-7, with 12 bases identical to TRBD2. This CDR3 region has 17 residues. Trimming cost V 3 bases and J 4 bases; bases outside gene matches: 11. Germline V gives CDR1 SGHDT, CDR2 YYEEEE. The CDR3 nucleotides read TGTGCCAGCAGCTCCACGGGTACTAGCGGGAGGTGGTACGAGCAGTACTTC. Translating gives CASSSTGTSGRWYEQYF.

This chain joins TRBV27 and TRBJ1-5; D may be TRBD1 (6 bases). CDR3 length: 17 residues. Germline V gives CDR1 MNHEY, CDR2 SMNVEV (reference sequence). V lost 6 bases and J lost 7, with 25 bases in between. In DNA form, the CDR3 reads TGTGCCAGCAGCCAGGGCCGGGGGGCGAATACCTTCCAGCCCCAGCATTTT. Translation gives CASSQGRGANTFQPQHF.

This sequence joins TRBV9 and TRBJ2-5; 13 nucleotides align to TRBD2. V dropped 0 bases and J dropped 5; count of bases not matched to a gene: 7. Germline values: CDR1 SGDLS, CDR2 YYNGEE. The CDR3 spans 17 residues. The CDR3 DNA sequence: TGTGCCAGCAGCGTAGATGGTAGACTAGCGGGAGGCGAGACCCAGTACTTC. Its translation: CASSVDGRLAGGETQYF.